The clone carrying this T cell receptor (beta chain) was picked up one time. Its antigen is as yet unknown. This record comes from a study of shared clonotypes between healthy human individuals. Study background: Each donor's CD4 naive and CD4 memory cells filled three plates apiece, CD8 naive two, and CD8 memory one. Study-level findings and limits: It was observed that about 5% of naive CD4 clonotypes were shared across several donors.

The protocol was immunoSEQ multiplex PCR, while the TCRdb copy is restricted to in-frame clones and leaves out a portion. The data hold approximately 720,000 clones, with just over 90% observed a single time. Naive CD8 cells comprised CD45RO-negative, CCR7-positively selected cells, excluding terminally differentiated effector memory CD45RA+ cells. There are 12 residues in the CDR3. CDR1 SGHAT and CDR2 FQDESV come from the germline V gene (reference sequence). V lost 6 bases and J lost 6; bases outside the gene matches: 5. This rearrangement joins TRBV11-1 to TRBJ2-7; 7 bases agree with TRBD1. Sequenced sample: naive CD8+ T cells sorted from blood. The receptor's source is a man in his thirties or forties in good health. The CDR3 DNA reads TGTGCCAGCAGGCGGACAGGCAGCGAGCAGTACTTC. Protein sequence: CASRRTGSEQYF.